The 14 T cell receptor beta chains listed next were all sequenced from one sample in a study of shared T cell receptors in the human thymus (dated by TCRdb to about 2021). The protocol used for the library was the immunoSEQ multiplex PCR assay. What TCRdb holds here is the immuneACCESS table cut down to in-frame rearrangements. Part of the clones is not present; checked against another copy, under half of the missing clones reflect an unresolved V gene, and the others are unexplained. In this sample the table shows fewer than 700,000 clones, over 75% of which occur a single time. The biggest ten clones account for about 0.01% of the sample. The sample was also reused in another study, on human thymus T cells.

Sequenced input: thymocytes. The receptors shown here come from a boy under two years old with a congenital heart defect. Donor details come from another sample of the same person, matched by shared clones.

The chain carries TRBV10-1 and TRBJ2-7, with D maybe TRBD1 (6 bases). CDR3 length equals 16 residues. Germline V lookup: CDR1 WNHNN, CDR2 SYGVQD (reference sequence). Trimming shortened V by 4 bases and J by 2 bases, and 18 bases separated the two germline ends. CDR3 sequence: CASSVGPDRWAYEQYF. CDR3 in DNA: TGCGCCAGCAGTGTAGGCCCCGACAGGTGGGCCTACGAGCAGTACTTC.

V and J are TRBV5-4 and TRBJ2-5; 11 nucleotides match TRBD2. Gene TRBJ2-7 matches the end of the DNA better, so the J call may be wrong. Germline CDR1 is SGHNT and CDR2 is YYREEE (reference sequence). CDR3 length: 16 residues. This chain's CDR3 is CASSGIYGTSGYEQYF. As DNA, the CDR3 is TGTGCCAGCAGCGGGATATACGGGACTAGCGGTTACGAGCAGTACTTC.

V is TRBV11-2 and J is TRBJ2-7; TRBD2 agrees at 11 bases. The CDR3 is 18 residues long. V lost 2 bases to trimming and J lost 3 bases; unmatched junction nucleotides: 12. CDR1 SGHAT and CDR2 FQNNGV come from the germline V gene. CDR3 nucleotides: TGTGCCAGCAGCTTAAAGGTCCTAGCGGGAGGACCGTTCTACGAGCAGTACTTC. Its protein is CASSLKVLAGGPFYEQYF.

Comments on this clone: Other nucleotide sequences in the sample specify the same CDR3. CDR3 DNA: TGTGCCAGCAGTGACTCCCTACTTTCTCAACCACCCACAGATACGCAGTATTTT. As protein: CASSDSLLSQPPTDTQYF. The J gene is TRBJ2-3, the V gene TRBV6-4; D gene uncertain. CDR3 length: 18 amino acids. The ends were cut back, 0 bases at V and 2 bases at J, with 18 bases in the middle. CDR1 is MRHNA, CDR2 SNTAGT, per germline.

V is TRBV5-1 and J is TRBJ2-3, with 11 bases fitting TRBD2. Looked up from germline, CDR1 is SGHRS and CDR2 is YFSETQ. The trim removed 0 bases at V and 0 bases at J, leaving 3 bases unmatched. This CDR3 contains 17 residues. The CDR3 sequence is CASSLGTSGLSTDTQYF. CDR3 in DNA: TGCGCCAGCAGCTTGGGGACTAGCGGGTTAAGCACAGATACGCAGTATTTT.

In this sample, this clone turned up once. V is TRBV9 and J is TRBJ2-3; TRBD2 matches 9 bases. The CDR3 contains 16 residues. Germline CDR1 SGDLS, CDR2 YYNGEE. The junction had 8 bases not matched to a gene; V was cut back by 0 bases and J by 6 bases. The CDR3 sequence: CASSVAASGRSDTQYF. As DNA, the CDR3 is TGTGCCAGCAGCGTAGCGGCCAGCGGGAGGTCTGATACGCAGTATTTT.

The chain is built from TRBV10-3 and TRBJ2-1; the D is unclear. Looked up from germline, CDR1 is ENHRY and CDR2 is SYGVKD. With 6 bases removed from V and 3 bases from J, the gap between germline ends came to 9 bases. The CDR3 is made up of 13 amino acids. For the CDR3, the DNA is TGTGCCATCAGCGACCGGGTCTACAATGAGCAGTTCTTC. It specifies CAISDRVYNEQFF.

This chain joins TRBV5-1 and TRBJ2-7; 8 bases match TRBD1. The CDR3 has 17 amino acids. Germline loops: CDR1 SGHRS, CDR2 YFSETQ. The ends lost 3 bases at V and 5 bases at J; junction bases unmatched: 16. The CDR3 spells CASSYGIVAGGFHEQYF. In nucleotides, the CDR3 is TGCGCCAGCAGCTATGGAATTGTAGCAGGGGGCTTCCACGAGCAGTACTTC. Full variable domain (missing parts from reference TRBV5-1 and TRBJ2-7): KAGVTQTPRYLIKTRGQQVTLSCSPISGHRSVSWYQQTPGQGLQFLFEYFSETQRNKGNFPGRFSGRQFSNSRSEMNVSTLELGDSALYLCASSYGIVAGGFHEQYFGPGTRLTVT.

V gene TRBV5-4 combines with J gene TRBJ2-2; no definite D call. CDR1 and CDR2 from the germline V gene are SGHNT and YYREEE (reference sequence). The CDR3 contains 16 residues. The ends were cut back, 1 base at V and 0 bases at J, with 10 bases in the middle. The CDR3 loop is CASSLLPPANTGELFF. CDR3 DNA: TGTGCCAGCAGCTTGTTGCCGCCGGCGAACACCGGGGAGCTGTTTTTT.

The chain couples TRBV30 to TRBJ2-2; no clear D. Germline-derived CDR1 and CDR2 are GTSNPN and SVGIG (reference sequence). The CDR3 is made up of 18 amino acids. V was clipped by 4 bases and J by 1 base, with 22 bases between them. The CDR3, as DNA: TGTGCCTGGATGAACAGATCTTCTCGCACGAGGAACACCGGGGAGCTGTTTTTT. Its translation is CAWMNRSSRTRNTGELFF.

This chain uses TRBV5-1 with TRBJ2-5; 11 nucleotides agree with TRBD1. The junction had 5 bases not matched to a gene; V was cut back by 6 bases and J by 4 bases. Germline V gene lookup returns CDR1 SGHRS and CDR2 YFSETQ. The CDR3 covers 14 residues. CDR3 in amino acids: CASTDRGPGETQYF. CDR3 coding DNA: TGCGCCAGCACGGACAGGGGGCCTGGAGAGACCCAGTACTTC.

The chain's CDR3 is CASSLLGGNEQYF. CDR3 DNA: TGTGCCAGCAGCCTTCTCGGCGGGAACGAGCAGTACTTC. The chain employs TRBV7-6 and TRBJ2-7; D is perhaps TRBD2 (6 bases). Germline CDR1 is SGHVS and CDR2 is FNYEAQ. V lost 5 bases to trimming and J lost 5 bases, with 13 bases between them. This CDR3 is built from 13 residues.

V is TRBV18 and J is TRBJ2-7; TRBD2 matches 7 bases. This CDR3 has 14 amino acids. V dropped 4 bases and J dropped 3; count of bases not matched to a gene: 6. CDR1 is KGHSH, CDR2 LQKENI, per germline. CDR3 nucleotides: TGTGCCAGCTCACGCGGAGGACTAGGCTACGAGCAGTACTTC. It is translated as CASSRGGLGYEQYF. The full variable domain, with the rest looked up from reference TRBV18 and TRBJ2-7, is NAGVMQNPRHLVRRRGQEARLRCSPMKGHSHVYWYRQLPEEGLKFMVYLQKENIIDESGMPKERFSAEFPKEGPSILRIQQVVRGDSAAYFCASSRGGLGYEQYFGPGTRLTVT.

This clone occurred once. This sequence joins TRBV9 and TRBJ2-1, with TRBD2 as a possible D gene (6 bases). Germline loops: CDR1 SGDLS, CDR2 YYNGEE. The ends were cut back, 3 bases at V and 2 bases at J, with 18 bases in the middle. CDR3 length: 17 residues. In nucleotides, the CDR3 is TGTGCCAGCAGCGCCCCCCCCTGGGACTTCACCTACAATGAGCAGTTCTTC. Protein product: CASSAPPWDFTYNEQFF.